The sequence of this TCR beta chain was determined in a study of cytomegalovirus exposure and HLA in healthy donors. The trim removed 6 bases at V and 4 bases at J, leaving 8 bases unmatched. The CDR3 is made up of 16 amino acids. The germline CDR1 and CDR2 sequences are MNHEY and SMNVEV (reference sequence). It was with 60 Vbeta and 13 Jbeta primers that the PCR ran. Source study methods: A follow-up analysis tallied around 76 million unique TCR beta chains, roughly 11 million shared. Assay: immunoSEQ multiplex PCR; the TCRdb copy retains only in-frame clones and omits some. The DNA was the basis for D and trimming; V, J and clone size are from that table. This sample's table reports 150,000 or so clones.

The sample consisted of PBMCs. This clonotype was obtained from a man aged 25 to 40 in good health and CMV-seronegative. V and J are TRBV27 and TRBJ2-2; 10 bases fit TRBD1. CDR3 coding DNA: TGTGCCAGCAGCCCCATTGACAGGGGGCTCACCGGGGAGCTGTTTTTT. Protein sequence: CASSPIDRGLTGELFF.